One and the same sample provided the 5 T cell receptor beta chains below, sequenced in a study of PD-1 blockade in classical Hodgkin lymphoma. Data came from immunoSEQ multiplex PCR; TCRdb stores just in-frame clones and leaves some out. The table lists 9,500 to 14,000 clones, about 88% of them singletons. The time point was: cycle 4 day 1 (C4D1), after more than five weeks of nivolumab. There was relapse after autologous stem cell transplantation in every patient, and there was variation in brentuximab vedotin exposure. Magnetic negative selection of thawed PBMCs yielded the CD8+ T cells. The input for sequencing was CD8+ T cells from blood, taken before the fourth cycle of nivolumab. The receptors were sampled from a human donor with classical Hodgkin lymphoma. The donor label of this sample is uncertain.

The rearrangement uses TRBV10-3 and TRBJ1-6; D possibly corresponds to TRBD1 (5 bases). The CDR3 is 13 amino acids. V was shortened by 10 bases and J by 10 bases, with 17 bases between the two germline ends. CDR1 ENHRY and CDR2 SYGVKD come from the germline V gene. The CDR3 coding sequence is TGTGCCACCCTTCCGGGGACCAGGTCACCCCTCCACTTT. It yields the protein CATLPGTRSPLHF.

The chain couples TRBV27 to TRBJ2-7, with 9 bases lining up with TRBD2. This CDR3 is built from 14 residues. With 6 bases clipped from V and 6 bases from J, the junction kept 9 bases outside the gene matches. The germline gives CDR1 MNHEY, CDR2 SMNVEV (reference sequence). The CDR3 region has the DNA TGTGCCAGCAGCATAGCGGGAGTATGGAGCGAGCAGTACTTC. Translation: CASSIAGVWSEQYF.

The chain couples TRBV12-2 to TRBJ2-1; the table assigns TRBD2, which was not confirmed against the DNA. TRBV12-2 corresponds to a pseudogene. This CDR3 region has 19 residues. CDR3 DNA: TGTGCAAGTCGCTCCCCAGAGGAGCGGGGAGGTGAGTCCTACAATGAGCAGTTCTTC. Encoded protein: CASRSPEERGGESYNEQFF.

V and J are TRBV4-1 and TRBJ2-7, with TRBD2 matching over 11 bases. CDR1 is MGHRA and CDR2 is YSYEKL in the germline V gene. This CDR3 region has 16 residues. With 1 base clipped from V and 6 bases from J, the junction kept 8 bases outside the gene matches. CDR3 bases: TGCGCCAGCAGCCAAGCCGTAGCGGGAGGGCCGGTCGAGCAGTACTTC. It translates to CASSQAVAGGPVEQYF.

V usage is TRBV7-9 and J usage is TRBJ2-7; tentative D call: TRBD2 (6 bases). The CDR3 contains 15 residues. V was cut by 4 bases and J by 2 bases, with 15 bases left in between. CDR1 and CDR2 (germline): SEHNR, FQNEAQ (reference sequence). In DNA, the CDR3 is TGTGCCAGCAGCTCCCTACACCAGCGGGCCTACGAGCAGTACTTC. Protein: CASSSLHQRAYEQYF.